This T cell receptor (beta chain) appears in the sequencing data of a study of T cell responses to AZD1222 COVID-19 vaccine. The length of the CDR3 is 12 residues. Germline values: CDR1 LNHDA, CDR2 SQIVND (reference sequence). Trimming took 5 bases from V and 8 from J, leaving 12 bases between them. Some clones are missing from TCRdb's copy, which holds only in-frame ones; the method was immunoSEQ multiplex PCR. The data contain approximately 100,000 clones, approximately 91% of them singletons. This specimen consisted of peripheral blood, obtained on day 0 of AZD1222 vaccination. The V gene is TRBV19, the J gene TRBJ1-1; D unclear. This TCR derives from an adult in good health. The CDR3 DNA follows: TGTGCCAGTAGTCAACCTCGTACCGAAGCTTTCTTT. Amino acids: CASSQPRTEAFF.